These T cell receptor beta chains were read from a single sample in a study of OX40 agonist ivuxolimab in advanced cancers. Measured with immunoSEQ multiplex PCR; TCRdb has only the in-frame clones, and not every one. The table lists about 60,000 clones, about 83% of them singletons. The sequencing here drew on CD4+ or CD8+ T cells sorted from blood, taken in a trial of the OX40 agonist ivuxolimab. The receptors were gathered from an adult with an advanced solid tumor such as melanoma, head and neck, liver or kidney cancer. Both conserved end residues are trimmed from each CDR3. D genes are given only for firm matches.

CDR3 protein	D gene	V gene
ASRLLGEAF	.	TRBV6-5
AWNSGTQY	.	TRBV30
ASSLEPGQYQETQY	TRBD1	TRBV5-1
ASRSGANEQF	.	TRBV2
ASRALRDEAF	.	TRBV6-1
ASSQGFMAYEQY	.	TRBV7-8
SVQGSTDTQY	.	TRBV29-1
ASSYGLDEETQY	.	TRBV5-1
ASSHGGGAPYEQF	TRBD2	TRBV5-1
ASSPREGLEQY	TRBD2	TRBV19
ASSLAGGQTDTQY	TRBD2	TRBV5-1
ASSPDRLYGYT	.	TRBV14
ASSQKTGTGELF	.	TRBV16
ASSLGGRLRPQH	.	TRBV7-8
ASSLRRGLFTEAF	TRBD1	TRBV5-6
ASQGLAGGGNEQF	TRBD2	TRBV18
ASSPTGDEQY	TRBD1	TRBV6-1
ASSQDRWDRETDTQY	TRBD1	TRBV4-1
ASSEKAKGGSYGYT	.	TRBV2
ASSYALAGGQETQY	TRBD2	TRBV6-5
ASSEYAANTEAF	.	TRBV6-1
ASFPMGLAEYNEQF	TRBD2	TRBV27
ASTTEGGTIY	.	TRBV6-1
ASSSGGDQPQH	.	TRBV5-4
AISDKGGEETQY	.	TRBV10-3
ASSVGY	.	TRBV6-1
ASSILLPGFSGNTIY	.	TRBV7-9
ASSLMYDRGGYGYT	TRBD1	TRBV5-1
ASSQAGTYRGYT	.	TRBV4-2
ASSEGTSWETQY	TRBD2	TRBV2
ASRLNTEAF	.	TRBV7-9
ASSLGGLAVSTDTQY	TRBD2	TRBV7-6
ASSQPTGVGNTIY	TRBD1	TRBV6-5
ASSYGYNEQF	.	TRBV6-5
ASRARDRVGEQY	TRBD1	TRBV19
ASSLGEGLSDQPQH	.	TRBV5-1
AWRTGARGDYGYT	TRBD1	TRBV30
ASSGKGGNQPQH	.	TRBV2
AIGGPGNTIY	.	TRBV5-1
ASSYSETVSTDTQY	.	TRBV6-6
ASSYNPYSYT	.	TRBV6-6
ARDLGLNYEQY	TRBD2	TRBV7-9
ASSYGQYEQY	.	TRBV6-5
ASSSQGSIGANVLT	.	TRBV5-1
ASSVDPGSGVVNTQY	.	TRBV9
AISLAGAETQY	TRBD2	TRBV10-3
ASRGRVYNEQF	.	TRBV6-5
ASRENTAGGETQY	.	TRBV6-4
ASSYSGANVLT	.	TRBV6-5
ASSLGLWEQY	.	TRBV7-9
ASSPRTGNQPQH	.	TRBV7-2
ASSSLAGGGTDTQY	TRBD2	TRBV5-1
ASRGTGLTEAF	.	TRBV2